This entry features one T cell receptor beta chain sequence. Its matching antigen is unknown. The data are from a study of CXCR3-negative and CXCR3-positive naive CD8 T cells. Study summary: For each library, about 1.5 +/- 0.3 million TRB reads were obtained, some 130 million in total. Notes on the study in general: CXCR3-negative and CXCR3-positive naive cells shared comparable TRBV-TRBJ usage, but memory cells did not. CXCR3-positive naive cells had TRB CDR3s that were more hydrophobic than CXCR3-negative naive cells had.

Carrying UMI labels, the TRB cDNA libraries were prepared through 5' RACE. TCRdb re-called the 5' RACE reads and gives one entry per CDR3 protein, without DNA. In total, the table holds 150,000 or so distinct CDR3 sequences. In triplicate, each CD8+ T cell subset was sorted at fewer than 350,000 cells per replicate. A CD45RO-CCR7+CD27+CD95- phenotype identified naive CD8+ T cells. This clonotype was obtained from a human donor in good health. Some clones in this sample may be carry-over from other donors' samples. The sequencing input was naive CXCR3+ CD8+ T cells from blood. The subset: CD45RO-CCR7+CD27+CD95- naive CD8+ T cells expressing CXCR3 (TNR3+).

The CDR3 region is CASSQTGNQPQHF. The gene calls are TRBV14 and TRBJ1-5; TCRdb lists TRBD1, though no DNA is available to test this call. The CDR3 covers 13 residues. Looked up from germline, CDR1 is SGHDN and CDR2 is FVKESK.